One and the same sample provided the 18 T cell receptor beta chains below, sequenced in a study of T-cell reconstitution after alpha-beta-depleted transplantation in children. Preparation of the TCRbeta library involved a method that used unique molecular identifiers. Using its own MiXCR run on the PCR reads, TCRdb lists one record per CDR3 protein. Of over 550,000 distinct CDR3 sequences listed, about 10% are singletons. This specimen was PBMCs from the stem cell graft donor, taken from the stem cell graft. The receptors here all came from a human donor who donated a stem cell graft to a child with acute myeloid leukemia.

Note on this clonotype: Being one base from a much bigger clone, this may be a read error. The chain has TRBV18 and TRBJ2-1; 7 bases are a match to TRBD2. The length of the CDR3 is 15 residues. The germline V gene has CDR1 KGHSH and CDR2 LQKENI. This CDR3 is CASSPAGASFNEQFF. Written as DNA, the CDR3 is TGTGCCAGCTCACCAGCGGGAGCGTCCTTCAATGAGCAGTTCTTC.

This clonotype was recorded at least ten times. CDR3 in DNA: TGCGCCAGCAGCTTTGATGGGACTAGCGACGAGCAGTACTTC. Protein product: CASSFDGTSDEQYF. This chain connects TRBV5-1 to TRBJ2-7; 10 nucleotides agree with TRBD2. The CDR3 sequence is 14 residues long. V was pared by 2 bases and J by 5 bases, with 4 bases of the junction left unmatched. Germline V gene sequence: CDR1 SGHRS, CDR2 YFSETQ.

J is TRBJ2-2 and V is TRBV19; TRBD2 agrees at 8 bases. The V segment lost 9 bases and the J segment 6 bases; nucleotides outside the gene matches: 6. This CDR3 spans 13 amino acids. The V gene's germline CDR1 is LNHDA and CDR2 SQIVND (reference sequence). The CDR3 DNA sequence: TGTGCCAGCCTGGGACTAGGGGCCGGGGAGCTGTTTTTT. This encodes CASLGLGAGELFF.

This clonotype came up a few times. The CDR3 region has the DNA TGTGCCACCCCAGTGGTGTCGGGACTGAACACCGGGGAGCTGTTTTTT. This sequence encodes CATPVVSGLNTGELFF. This chain uses TRBV7-2 with TRBJ2-2, with D perhaps TRBD2 (6 bases). Trimming cost V 10 bases and J 1 base, with 19 bases left between them. Germline lookup yields CDR1 SGHTA and CDR2 FQGNSA. This CDR3 is 16 amino acids long.

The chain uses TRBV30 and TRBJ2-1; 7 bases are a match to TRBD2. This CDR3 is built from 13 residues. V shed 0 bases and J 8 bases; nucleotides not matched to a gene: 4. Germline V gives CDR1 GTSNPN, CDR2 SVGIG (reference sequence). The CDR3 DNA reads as TGTGCCTGGAGTGTCCGCGGGAGATATGAGCAGTTCTTC. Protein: CAWSVRGRYEQFF.

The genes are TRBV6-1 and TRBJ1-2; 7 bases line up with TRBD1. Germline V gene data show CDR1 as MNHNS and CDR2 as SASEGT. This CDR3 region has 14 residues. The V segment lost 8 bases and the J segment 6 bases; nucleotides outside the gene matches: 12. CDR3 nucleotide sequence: TGTGCCAGCTCACCAGCTGACAGGGTTAATGGCTACACCTTC. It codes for CASSPADRVNGYTF.

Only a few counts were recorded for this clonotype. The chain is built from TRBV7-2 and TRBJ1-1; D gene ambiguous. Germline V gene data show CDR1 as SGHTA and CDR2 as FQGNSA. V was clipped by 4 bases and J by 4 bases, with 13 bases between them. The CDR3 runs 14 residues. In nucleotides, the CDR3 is TGTGCCAGCAGCTACCTGACTCCGGGCACTGAAGCTTTCTTT. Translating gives CASSYLTPGTEAFF.

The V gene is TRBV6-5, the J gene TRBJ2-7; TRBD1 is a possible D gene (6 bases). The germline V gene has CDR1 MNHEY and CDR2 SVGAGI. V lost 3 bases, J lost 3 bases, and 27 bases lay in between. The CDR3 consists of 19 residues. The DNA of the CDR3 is TGTGCCAGCAGTTATTGGTCGGGACAAAGTGCTACCCACCTCTACGAGCAGTACTTC. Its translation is CASSYWSGQSATHLYEQYF.

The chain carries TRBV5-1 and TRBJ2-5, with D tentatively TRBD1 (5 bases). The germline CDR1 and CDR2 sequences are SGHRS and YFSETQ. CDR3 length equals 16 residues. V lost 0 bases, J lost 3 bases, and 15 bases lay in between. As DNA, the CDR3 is TGCGCCAGCAGCTTGGCCGAACGCGGCAGGGAAGAGACCCAGTACTTC. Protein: CASSLAERGREETQYF.

This chain's CDR3 is CSAHTFEQGKETQYF. CDR3 nucleotide sequence: TGCAGTGCCCATACCTTTGAACAGGGGAAAGAGACCCAGTACTTC. This chain links TRBV20-1 with TRBJ2-5, with 7 nucleotides matching TRBD1. This CDR3 contains 15 residues. V was clipped by 6 bases and J by 3 bases; unmatched bases: 13. The germline V gene encodes CDR1 DFQATT and CDR2 SNEGSKA (reference sequence).

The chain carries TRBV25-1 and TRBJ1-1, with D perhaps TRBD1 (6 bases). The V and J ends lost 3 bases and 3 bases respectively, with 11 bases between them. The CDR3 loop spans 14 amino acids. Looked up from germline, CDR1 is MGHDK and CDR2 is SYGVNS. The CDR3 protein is CASSDSDRYTEAFF. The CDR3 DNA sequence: TGTGCCAGCAGTGACTCGGACAGATACACTGAAGCTTTCTTT.

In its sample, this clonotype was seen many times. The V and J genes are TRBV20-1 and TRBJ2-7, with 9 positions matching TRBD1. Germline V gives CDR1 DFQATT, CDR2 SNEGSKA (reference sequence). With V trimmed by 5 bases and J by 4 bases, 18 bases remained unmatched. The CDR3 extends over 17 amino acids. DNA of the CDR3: TGCAGTGCTCAGCCGGGACAGGGCTACGGAGGAAAGTACGAGCAGTACTTC. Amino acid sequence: CSAQPGQGYGGKYEQYF.

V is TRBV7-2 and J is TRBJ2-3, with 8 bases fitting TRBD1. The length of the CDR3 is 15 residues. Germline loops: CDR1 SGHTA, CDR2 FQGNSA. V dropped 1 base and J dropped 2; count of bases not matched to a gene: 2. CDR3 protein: CASSLGDRFTDTQYF. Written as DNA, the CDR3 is TGTGCCAGCAGCTTAGGGGACAGGTTCACAGATACGCAGTATTTT.

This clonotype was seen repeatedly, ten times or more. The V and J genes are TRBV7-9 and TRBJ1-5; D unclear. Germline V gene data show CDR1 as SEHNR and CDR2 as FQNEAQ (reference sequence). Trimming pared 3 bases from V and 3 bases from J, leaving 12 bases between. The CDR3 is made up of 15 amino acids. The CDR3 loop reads CASSFDGRINQPQHF. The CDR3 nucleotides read TGTGCCAGCAGCTTCGACGGACGGATCAATCAGCCCCAGCATTTT.

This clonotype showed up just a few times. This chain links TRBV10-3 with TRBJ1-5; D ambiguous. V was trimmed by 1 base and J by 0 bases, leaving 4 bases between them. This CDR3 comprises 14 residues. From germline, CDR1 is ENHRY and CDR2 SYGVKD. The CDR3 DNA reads TGTGCCATCAGTGAGTTTCGTAGCAATCAGCCCCAGCATTTT. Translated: CAISEFRSNQPQHF.

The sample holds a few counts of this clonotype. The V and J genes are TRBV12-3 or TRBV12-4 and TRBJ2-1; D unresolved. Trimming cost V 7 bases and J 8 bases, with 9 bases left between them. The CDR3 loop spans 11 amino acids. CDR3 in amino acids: CASTPRDEQFF. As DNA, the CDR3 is TGTGCCAGCACCCCGAGAGATGAGCAGTTCTTC.

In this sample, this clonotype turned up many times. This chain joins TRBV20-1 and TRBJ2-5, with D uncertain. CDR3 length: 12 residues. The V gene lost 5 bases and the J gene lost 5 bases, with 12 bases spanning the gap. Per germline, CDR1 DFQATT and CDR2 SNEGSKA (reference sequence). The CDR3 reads CSAAGEGETQYF. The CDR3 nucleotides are TGCAGTGCTGCCGGTGAAGGCGAGACCCAGTACTTC.

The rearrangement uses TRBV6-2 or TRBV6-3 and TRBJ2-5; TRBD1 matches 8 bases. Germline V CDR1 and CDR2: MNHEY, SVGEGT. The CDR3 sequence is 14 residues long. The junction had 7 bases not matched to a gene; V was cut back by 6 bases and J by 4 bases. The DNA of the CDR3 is TGTGCCAGCAGGGATACAGGGGGAACAGAGACCCAGTACTTC. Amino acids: CASRDTGGTETQYF.